This TCR beta chain came from a study of T cell repertoires in cytomegalovirus infection. Study details: CMV infection plus the matching HLA type was flagged by public TCR beta signatures.

From the reads, TCRdb called clonotypes with MiXCR, one entry per CDR3 protein. This sample carries roughly 320,000 distinct CDR3 sequences, roughly a tenth of them seen once, and the ten largest clones take about 2.3%. CDR3 size: 12 residues. Germline loops: CDR1 DFQATT, CDR2 SNEGSKA (reference sequence). This clonotype appeared a few times. Sequence at one end of the junction differs from germline and may be a read error. The origin of this receptor is a human donor in good health (CMV status not recorded). Some clones in this sample may be carry-over from other donors' samples. The specimen was PBMCs. The chain links TRBV20-1 to TRBJ1-2; no firm D call. CDR3 bases: TGCAGTGCCAGAGAGGGCACCTATGGCTACACCTTC. Translated, it gives CSAREGTYGYTF.